Sequencing of this T cell receptor beta chain was carried out in a study of blood T cell repertoires in COVID-19. In the study overall: Sites in the United States, Italy and Spain provided acute and convalescent COVID-19 samples.

The Seattle site enrolled patients during active infection and followed them longitudinally. Original analysis: Reference gene primer amplification in the assay estimated nucleated cell counts. The data were produced by immunoSEQ multiplex PCR, yet TCRdb's version contains in-frame clones alone and is incomplete. Clone size and the V and J calls come from that table; the DNA yielded D and trimming. This sample has 150,000 to 200,000 clones, with about 87% found just once. CDR3 length: 18 residues. The V gene's germline CDR1 is SGHDN and CDR2 FVKESK. V shed 5 bases and J shed 4 bases, with 26 bases lying between them.

This chain joins TRBV14 and TRBJ1-2; a weak D match, TRBD1 (6 bases). The sequencing input was peripheral blood. This receptor was taken from a woman aged 70-85 years with COVID-19, enrolled during active disease. CDR3 in DNA: TGTGCCAGCAGCTCCTACCGGGACACCGGGAAAGGGGCCTATGGCTACACCTTC. Translation: CASSSYRDTGKGAYGYTF.